Detailed here is one TCR beta chain. Its matching antigen is unknown. Isolated RNA was reverse transcribed into cDNA used as the sequencing template. Generated by immunoSEQ multiplex PCR, the TCRdb table keeps only in-frame clones and is missing some. This sample has roughly 190,000 clones, with more than 55% found just once. Stated treatment: oral pan-JAK inhibitor, 5-10 mg twice daily. It was from alopecia areata patients that lesional scalp punch biopsies and peripheral blood were collected. The record originates from a study of CD8+ T cells in alopecia areata. In the study overall: Severity among treated patients was scored by the percentage of scalp area affected.

Germline V gives CDR1 GTSNPN, CDR2 SVGIG (reference sequence). This CDR3 has 15 residues. With V trimmed by 0 bases and J by 2 bases, 6 bases remained unmatched. Study results and limitations: Uncertain still, given a single nonresponder, is whether baseline CD8+ expansion links to response.

The chain employs TRBV30 and TRBJ2-5; 7 bases are a match to TRBD2. This clonotype was obtained from a human donor with alopecia areata. The sequencing here drew on CD4+ T cells sorted from blood, taken at week 4, from a patient treated with tofacitinib. CDR3 in DNA: TGTGCCTGGAGTGTACCAAGCGGGATTCAAGAGACCCAGTACTTC. Protein sequence: CAWSVPSGIQETQYF.